Listed below are T cell receptor beta chains from one sample, sequenced in a study of multiple sclerosis patients with progressive multifocal leukoencephalopathy. The assay was immunoSEQ multiplex PCR, and TCRdb's table has in-frame clones only and misses some. This table has around 25,000 clones, around 90% appearing once. The input for sequencing was PBMCs, taken from a patient treated with natalizumab. All receptors come from a man aged 30 to 39 with multiple sclerosis. CDR3s include the opening cysteine and the closing phenylalanine or tryptophan. The order of the fields is V gene, J gene, D gene, clone size, CDR3 protein, CDR3 DNA. D genes are given only for firm matches. Clone size is given for some rows only: seen once, a few or many times, or a class if the clone is expanded.

TRBV4-3	TRBJ2-1	.	.	CASSQGDRRPFRVGEQFF	TGCGCCAGCAGCCAAGGTGACCGGCGACCCTTTCGTGTGGGTGAGCAGTTCTTC
TRBV10-3	TRBJ1-1	.	few	CAISVRENTEAFF	TGTGCCATCAGTGTCAGGGAAAACACTGAAGCTTTCTTT
TRBV5-1	TRBJ2-7	TRBD2	.	CASKEGLADTYEQYF	TGCGCCAGCAAGGAAGGACTAGCGGATACCTACGAGCAGTACTTC
TRBV5-4	TRBJ2-7	.	.	CASSLAEGAYEQYF	TGTGCCAGCAGCTTGGCGGAGGGGGCCTACGAGCAGTACTTC
TRBV18	TRBJ1-1	.	.	CASSKISEANTEAFF	TGTGCCAGCTCAAAGATATCCGAGGCAAACACTGAAGCTTTCTTT
TRBV7-9	TRBJ1-1	TRBD1	.	CAPYDRGQGNTEAFF	TGCGCCCCATATGACAGGGGGCAAGGGAACACTGAAGCTTTCTTT
TRBV10-3	TRBJ2-3	.	.	CAISPHRVSTDTQYF	TGTGCCATCAGTCCGCACAGAGTAAGCACAGATACGCAGTATTTT
TRBV6-1	TRBJ2-7	.	.	CASSLEGGGTYEQYF	TGTGCCAGCAGTCTCGAAGGGGGAGGGACCTACGAGCAGTACTTC
TRBV15	TRBJ2-5	.	.	CATSRDLQLQETQYF	TGTGCCACCAGCAGAGATCTACAGCTACAAGAGACCCAGTACTTC
TRBV21-1	TRBJ1-6	.	.	CASSYDLATHTHNSPLHF	TGTGCCAGCAGTTACGATTTAGCTACACATACTCATAATTCACCCCTCCACTTT
TRBV9	TRBJ2-1	.	.	CASSPPLGSYNEQFF	TGTGCCAGCAGCCCTCCCCTGGGCTCCTACAATGAGCAGTTCTTC
TRBV4-1	TRBJ2-1	TRBD2	.	CASSQDGSGRNGEQFF	TGCGCCAGCAGCCAAGATGGGAGCGGGAGAAACGGTGAGCAGTTCTTC
TRBV7-8	TRBJ2-2	TRBD2	.	CASSVAGVNTGELFF	TGTGCCAGCAGCGTAGCGGGAGTTAACACCGGGGAGCTGTTTTTT
TRBV7-2	TRBJ2-3	TRBD2	.	CASRLTSGRSTTQYF	TGTGCCAGCAGACTGACTAGCGGGCGGAGTACCACGCAGTATTTT
TRBV25-1	TRBJ2-1	.	.	CASSAEGGSYNEQFF	TGTGCCAGCAGTGCAGAGGGGGGGTCCTACAATGAGCAGTTCTTC
TRBV5-1	TRBJ2-7	.	.	CASSLGRTGYEQYF	TGCGCCAGCAGCTTGGGACGGACTGGCTACGAGCAGTACTTC
TRBV5-1	TRBJ1-1	TRBD1	.	CASSYQTGARNTEAFF	TGCGCCAGCAGCTACCAGACAGGGGCGAGGAACACTGAAGCTTTCTTT
TRBV15	TRBJ1-5	.	.	CATSRAAFLDQPQHF	TGTGCCACCAGCAGAGCGGCATTCCTGGATCAGCCCCAGCATTTT
TRBV27	TRBJ1-6	.	.	CASSQGQREPLHF	TGTGCCAGCAGTCAGGGCCAAAGGGAACCCCTCCACTTT
TRBV4-1	TRBJ1-5	TRBD1	.	CASSRSGQGANQPQHF	TGCGCCAGCAGCCGGTCGGGACAGGGGGCTAATCAGCCCCAGCATTTT
TRBV11-3	TRBJ1-5	.	once	CASSFGSTYSNQPQHF	TGTGCCAGCAGCTTCGGCTCGACCTATAGCAATCAGCCCCAGCATTTT
TRBV7-6	TRBJ2-7	.	.	CASAQQGRPGDEQYF	TGTGCCAGCGCCCAACAGGGGCGGCCGGGGGACGAGCAGTACTTC
TRBV6-4	TRBJ1-1	.	.	CASSDSPGSLDTEAFF	TGTGCCAGCAGTGACTCCCCAGGGTCTTTGGACACTGAAGCTTTCTTT